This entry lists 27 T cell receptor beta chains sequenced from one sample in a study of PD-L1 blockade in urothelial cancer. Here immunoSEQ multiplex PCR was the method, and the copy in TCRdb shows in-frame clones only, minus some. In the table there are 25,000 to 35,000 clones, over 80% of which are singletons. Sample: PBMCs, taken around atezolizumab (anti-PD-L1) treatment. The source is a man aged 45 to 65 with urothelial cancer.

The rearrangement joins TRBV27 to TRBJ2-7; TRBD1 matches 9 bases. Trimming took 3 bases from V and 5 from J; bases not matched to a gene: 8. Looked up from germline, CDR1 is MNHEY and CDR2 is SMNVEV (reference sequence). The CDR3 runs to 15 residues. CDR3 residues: CASSLGGQGLDEQYF. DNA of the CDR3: TGTGCCAGCAGTTTGGGGGGACAGGGTCTCGACGAGCAGTACTTC.

The CDR3 bases are TGTGCTAGTGGTTTGGGGACAGGGGCTAGGGTTGACACCATATATTTT. Protein: CASGLGTGARVDTIYF. The chain carries TRBV12-5 and TRBJ1-3, with TRBD1 matching over 9 bases. With V trimmed by 1 base and J by 8 bases, 9 bases remained unmatched. Per the germline V gene, CDR1 is LGHNT and CDR2 is FRNRAP. This CDR3 is built from 16 residues.

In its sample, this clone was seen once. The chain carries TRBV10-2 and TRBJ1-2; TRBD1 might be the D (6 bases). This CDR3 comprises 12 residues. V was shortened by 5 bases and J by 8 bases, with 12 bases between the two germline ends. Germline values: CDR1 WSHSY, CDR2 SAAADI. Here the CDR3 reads CASSLAGQGYTF. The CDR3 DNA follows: TGCGCCAGCAGTTTGGCAGGACAGGGCTACACCTTC.

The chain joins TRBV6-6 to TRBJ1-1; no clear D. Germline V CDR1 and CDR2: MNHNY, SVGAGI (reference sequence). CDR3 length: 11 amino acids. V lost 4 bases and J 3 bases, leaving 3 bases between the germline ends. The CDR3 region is CASSWHTEAFF. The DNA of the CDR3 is TGTGCCAGCAGTTGGCACACTGAAGCTTTCTTT.

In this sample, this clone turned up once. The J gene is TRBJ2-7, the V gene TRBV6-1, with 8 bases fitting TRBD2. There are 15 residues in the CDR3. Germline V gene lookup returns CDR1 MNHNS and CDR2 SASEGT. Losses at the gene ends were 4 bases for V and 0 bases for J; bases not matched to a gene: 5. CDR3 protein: CASSVAGGLSYEQYF. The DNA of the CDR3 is TGTGCCAGCAGTGTTGCGGGGGGCCTCTCCTACGAGCAGTACTTC.

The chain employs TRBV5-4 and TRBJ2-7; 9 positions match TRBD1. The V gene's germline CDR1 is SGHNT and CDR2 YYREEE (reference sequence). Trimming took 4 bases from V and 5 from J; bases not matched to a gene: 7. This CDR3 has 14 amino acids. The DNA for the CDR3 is TGTGCCAGCAGCGGTCCGGGACAGGGCCACGAGCAGTACTTC. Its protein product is CASSGPGQGHEQYF.

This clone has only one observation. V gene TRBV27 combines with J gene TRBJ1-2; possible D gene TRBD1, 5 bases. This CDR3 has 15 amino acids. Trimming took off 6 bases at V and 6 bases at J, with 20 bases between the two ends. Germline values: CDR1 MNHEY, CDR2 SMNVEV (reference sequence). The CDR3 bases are TGTGCCAGCAGAAGTGCAGGGCACCTTAGGGATGGCTACACCTTC. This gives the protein CASRSAGHLRDGYTF.

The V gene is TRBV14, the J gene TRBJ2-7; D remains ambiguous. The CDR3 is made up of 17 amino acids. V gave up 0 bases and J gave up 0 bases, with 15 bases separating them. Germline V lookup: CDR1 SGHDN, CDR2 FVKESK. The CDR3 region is CASSQEISPGYSYEQYF. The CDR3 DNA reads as TGTGCCAGCAGCCAAGAAATCTCACCCGGTTACTCCTACGAGCAGTACTTC.

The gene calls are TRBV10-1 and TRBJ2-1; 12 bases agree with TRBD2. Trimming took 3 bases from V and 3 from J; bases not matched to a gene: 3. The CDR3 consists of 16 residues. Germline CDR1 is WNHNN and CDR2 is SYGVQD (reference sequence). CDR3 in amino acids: CASSDWTSGNYNEQFF. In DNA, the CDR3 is TGCGCCAGCAGTGACTGGACTAGCGGGAACTACAATGAGCAGTTCTTC.

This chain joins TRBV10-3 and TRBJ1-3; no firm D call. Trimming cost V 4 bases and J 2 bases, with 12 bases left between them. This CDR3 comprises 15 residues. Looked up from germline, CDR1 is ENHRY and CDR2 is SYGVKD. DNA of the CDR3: TGTGCCATCAGTGCGGCAGGCGACGCTGGAAACACCATATATTTT. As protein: CAISAAGDAGNTIYF.

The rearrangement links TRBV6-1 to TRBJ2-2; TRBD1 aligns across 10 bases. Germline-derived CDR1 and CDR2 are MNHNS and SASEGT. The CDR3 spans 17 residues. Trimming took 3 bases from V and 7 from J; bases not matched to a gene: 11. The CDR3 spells CASSETKGTGVIGELFF. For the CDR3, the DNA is TGTGCCAGCAGTGAGACCAAAGGGACAGGGGTCATCGGGGAGCTGTTTTTT.

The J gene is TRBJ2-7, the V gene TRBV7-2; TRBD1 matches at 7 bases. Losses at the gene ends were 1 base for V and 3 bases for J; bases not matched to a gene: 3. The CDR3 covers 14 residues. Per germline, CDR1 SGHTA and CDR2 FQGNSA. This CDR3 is CASSLGGTDYEQYF. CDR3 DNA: TGTGCCAGCAGCTTAGGGGGGACAGACTACGAGCAGTACTTC. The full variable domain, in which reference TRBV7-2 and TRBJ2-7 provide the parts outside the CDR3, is GAGVSQSPSNKVTEKGKDVELRCDPISGHTALYWYRQSLGQGLEFLIYFQGNSAPDKSGLPSDRFSAERTGGSVSTLTIQRTQQEDSAVYLCASSLGGTDYEQYFGPGTRLTVT.

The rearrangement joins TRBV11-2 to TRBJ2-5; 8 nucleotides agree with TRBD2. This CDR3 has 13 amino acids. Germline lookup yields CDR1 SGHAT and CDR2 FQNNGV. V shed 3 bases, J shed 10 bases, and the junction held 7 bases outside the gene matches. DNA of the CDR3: TGTGCCAGCAGCTTGGGGCGGGGGGCCAGCCAGTACTTC. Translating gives CASSLGRGASQYF.

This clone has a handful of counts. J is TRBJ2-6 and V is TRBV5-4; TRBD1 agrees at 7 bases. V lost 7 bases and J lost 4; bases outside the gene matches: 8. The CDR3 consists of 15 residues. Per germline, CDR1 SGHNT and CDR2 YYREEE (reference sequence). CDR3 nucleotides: TGTGCCAGCGTCTCGACAGGGTCCGGGGCCAACGTCCTGACTTTC. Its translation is CASVSTGSGANVLTF.

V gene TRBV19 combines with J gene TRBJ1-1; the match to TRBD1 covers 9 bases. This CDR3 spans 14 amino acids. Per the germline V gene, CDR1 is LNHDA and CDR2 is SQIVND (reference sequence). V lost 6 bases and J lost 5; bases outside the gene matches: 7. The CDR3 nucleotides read TGTGCCAGTAGACAACAGGGGGCGCAGACTGAAGCTTTCTTT. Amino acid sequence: CASRQQGAQTEAFF.

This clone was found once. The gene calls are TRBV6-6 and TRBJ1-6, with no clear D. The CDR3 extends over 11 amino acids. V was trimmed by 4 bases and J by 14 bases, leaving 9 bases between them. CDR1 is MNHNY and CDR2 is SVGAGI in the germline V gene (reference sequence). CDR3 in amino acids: CASSFFFTLHF. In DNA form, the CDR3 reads TGTGCCAGCAGTTTTTTTTTCACCCTCCACTTT.

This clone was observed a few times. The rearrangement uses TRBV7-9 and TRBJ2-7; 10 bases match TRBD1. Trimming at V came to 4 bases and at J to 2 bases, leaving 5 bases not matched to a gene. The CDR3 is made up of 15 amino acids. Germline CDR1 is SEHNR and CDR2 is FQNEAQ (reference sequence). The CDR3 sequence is CASSSRQGATYEQYF. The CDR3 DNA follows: TGTGCCAGCAGCTCCAGACAGGGGGCTACCTACGAGCAGTACTTC.

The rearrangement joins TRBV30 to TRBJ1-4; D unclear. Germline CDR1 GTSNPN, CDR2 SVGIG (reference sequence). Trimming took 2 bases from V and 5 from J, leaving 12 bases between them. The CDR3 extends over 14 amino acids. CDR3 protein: CAWSSTPNNEKLFF. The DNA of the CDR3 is TGTGCCTGGAGTTCAACCCCTAACAATGAAAAACTGTTTTTT.

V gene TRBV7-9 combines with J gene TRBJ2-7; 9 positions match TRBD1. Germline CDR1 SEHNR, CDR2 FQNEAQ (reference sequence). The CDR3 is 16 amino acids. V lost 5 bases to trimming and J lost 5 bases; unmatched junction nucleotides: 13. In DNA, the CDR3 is TGTGCCAGCAGCCCACTCTGGACAGGGGTGACCCACGAGCAGTACTTC. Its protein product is CASSPLWTGVTHEQYF.

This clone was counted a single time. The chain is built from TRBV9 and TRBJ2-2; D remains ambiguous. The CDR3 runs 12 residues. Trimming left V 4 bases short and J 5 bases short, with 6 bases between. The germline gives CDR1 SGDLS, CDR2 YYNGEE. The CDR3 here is CASSSTTGELFF. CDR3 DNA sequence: TGTGCCAGCAGCTCGACTACCGGGGAGCTGTTTTTT.

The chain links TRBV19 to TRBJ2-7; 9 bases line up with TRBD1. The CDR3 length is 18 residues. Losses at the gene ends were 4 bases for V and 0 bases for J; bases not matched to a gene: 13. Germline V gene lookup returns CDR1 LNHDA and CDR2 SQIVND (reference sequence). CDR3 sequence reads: CASSSPPGQGTSSYEQYF. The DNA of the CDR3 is TGTGCCAGTAGTAGCCCTCCAGGACAGGGGACGAGCTCCTACGAGCAGTACTTC.

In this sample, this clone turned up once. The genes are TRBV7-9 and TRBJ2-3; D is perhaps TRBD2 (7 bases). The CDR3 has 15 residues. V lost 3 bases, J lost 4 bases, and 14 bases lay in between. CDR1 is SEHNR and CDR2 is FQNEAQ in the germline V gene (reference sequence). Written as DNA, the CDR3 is TGTGCCAGCAGCTTTAGTGGGGGGGCCGCAGATACGCAGTATTTT. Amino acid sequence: CASSFSGGAADTQYF.

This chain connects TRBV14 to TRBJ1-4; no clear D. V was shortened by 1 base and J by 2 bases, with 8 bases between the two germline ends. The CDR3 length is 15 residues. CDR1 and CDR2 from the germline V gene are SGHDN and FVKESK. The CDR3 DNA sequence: TGTGCCAGCAGCCAAGGGGAGAGCACTAATGAAAAACTGTTTTTT. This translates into CASSQGESTNEKLFF.

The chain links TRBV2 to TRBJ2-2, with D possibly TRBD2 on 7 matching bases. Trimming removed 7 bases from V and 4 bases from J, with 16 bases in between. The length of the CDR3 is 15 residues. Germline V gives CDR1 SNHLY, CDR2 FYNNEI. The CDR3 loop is CASTEFGGATGELFF. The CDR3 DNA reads TGTGCCAGCACCGAATTTGGGGGGGCCACCGGGGAGCTGTTTTTT.

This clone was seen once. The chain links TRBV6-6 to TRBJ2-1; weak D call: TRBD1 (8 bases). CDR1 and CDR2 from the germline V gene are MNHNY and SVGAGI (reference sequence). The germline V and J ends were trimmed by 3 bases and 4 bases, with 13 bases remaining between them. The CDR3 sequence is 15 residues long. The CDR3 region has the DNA TGTGCCAGCAGTTATAACAGGGGGGGGTACAATGAGCAGTTCTTC. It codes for CASSYNRGGYNEQFF.

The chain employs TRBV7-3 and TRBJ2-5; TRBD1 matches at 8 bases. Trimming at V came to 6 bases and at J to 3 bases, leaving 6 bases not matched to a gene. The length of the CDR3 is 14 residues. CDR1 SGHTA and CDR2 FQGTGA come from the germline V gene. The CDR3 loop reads CASSPTGAEETQYF. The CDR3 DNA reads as TGTGCCAGCAGTCCGACAGGGGCCGAAGAGACCCAGTACTTC.

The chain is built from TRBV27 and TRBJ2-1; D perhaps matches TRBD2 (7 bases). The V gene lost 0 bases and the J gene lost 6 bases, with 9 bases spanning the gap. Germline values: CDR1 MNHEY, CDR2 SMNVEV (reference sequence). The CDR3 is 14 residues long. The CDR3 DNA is TGTGCCAGCAGTTTATCGCGGGGGCGCAATGAGCAGTTCTTC. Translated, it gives CASSLSRGRNEQFF.